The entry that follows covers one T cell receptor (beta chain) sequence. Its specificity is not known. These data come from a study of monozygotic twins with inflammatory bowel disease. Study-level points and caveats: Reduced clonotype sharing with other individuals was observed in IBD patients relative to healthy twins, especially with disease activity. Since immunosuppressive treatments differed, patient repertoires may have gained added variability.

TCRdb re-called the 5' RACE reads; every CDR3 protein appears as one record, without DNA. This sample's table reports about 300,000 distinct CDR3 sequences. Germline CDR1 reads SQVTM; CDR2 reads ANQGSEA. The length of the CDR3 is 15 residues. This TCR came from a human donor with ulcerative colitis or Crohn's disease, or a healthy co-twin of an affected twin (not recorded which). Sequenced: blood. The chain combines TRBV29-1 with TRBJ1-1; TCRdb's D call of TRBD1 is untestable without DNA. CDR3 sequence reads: CSAQAGRERGTEAFF.